This T cell receptor beta chain was observed in a study of graft-versus-host responses after intestinal transplantation (dated by TCRdb to the early 2020s). Describing the broader study: The transplants that recipients got were multivisceral, liver-intestinal, or isolated intestinal. Donor T cell macrochimerism was defined as a peak of at least 4% donor T cells among recipient peripheral blood mononuclear cells. To identify alloreactive clones, pre-transplant mixed lymphocyte reaction products were sequenced and then compared with unstimulated pre-transplant donor and recipient T cells. All recipients received anti-thymocyte globulin induction followed by maintenance tacrolimus and steroids for about three years. Of the roughly 26 intestinal transplant recipients enrolled in the cohort, one of whom was a retransplant, a few patients without pretransplant specimens were excluded. Graft-versus-host and host-versus-graft alloreactive T cell clones were tracked in the graft, circulation and bone marrow after intestinal transplantation using bulk TCR-beta CDR3 sequencing. Samples from a few later patients were sequenced in-house on an Illumina MiSeq with MiXCR processing rather than by the commercial service.

Comments on this clone: Its antigen is still unknown. Within one base of it there is no much larger clone, and no base qualities were kept.

General study outcomes and caveats: The relatively low number and heterogeneity of intestinal transplant patients limited the conclusions. GvH clones turned up in recipient bone marrow, with some appearing earlier in ileal mucosa or blood, a pattern consistent with an intestinal mucosal origin. Early after transplant, peak levels of circulating GvH clones were associated with declines in HvG clones. Patients with donor T cell macrochimerism had high GvH to HvG T cell clonal ratios in their allografts.

The CDR3 numbers 13 residues from cysteine through phenylalanine. The DNA shown is the 39-base CDR3, in frame from base 1. A distance of 9 bases separates the germline ends of V and J, which lose 0 bases and 4 bases respectively. In the germline V gene (reference sequence), CDR1 corresponds to GTSNPN and CDR2 to SVGIG. The library was prepared using the immunoSEQ multiplex PCR assay. For most patients, genomic DNA was isolated with the Qiagen DNeasy Blood and Tissue Kit and shipped frozen to Adaptive Biotechnologies for TCR sequencing. Adaptive Biotechnologies carried out high-throughput TCR-beta CDR3 sequencing of genomic DNA for most patients. As for the authors' bioinformatics: Adaptive's ImmunoSEQ software supplied the TCR sequencing data for 18 patients, while MiXCR and VDJtools were used to process a few other patients. CD4 versus CD8 sorting errors were corrected by removing sequences found in both subsets at a frequency ratio below 5:1. CDR3 nucleotide sequences shared by donor and recipient were removed because the origin of these sequences could not be assigned. To be classed as alloreactive, a clone needed at least 2-fold expansion over unstimulated cells and a minimum CFSE-low frequency of 0.002% (template counts) or 0.001% (read counts). Clones detected in sequenced pre-transplant spleen, lymph node, or MLR CFSE-low populations of the donor or recipient were defined as mappable. Cumulative frequency of alloreactive clones was calculated as a percentage of all sequences weighted by copy number. TCRdb took over this immuneACCESS table, retaining in-frame rearrangements with V and J assigned. Such tables are incomplete; in checked studies, under half of the missing clones stem from an unresolved V gene, and the remainder is unexplained. V, J and clone size are those of that table, while D and trimming were read from the DNA. The sample records some 120,000 clones, 90% of which are singletons. The ten largest clones represent about 0.18% of the sample.

The sample's time point label is to be understood as: cells obtained before transplantation from donor or recipient. CD3+CD4+ and CD3+CD8+ populations were FACS-sorted from unstimulated pre-transplant donor and recipient cells taken from spleen or lymph nodes. This TCR was sampled from a human donor who received an intestinal transplant. This chain joins TRBV30 to TRBJ1-2; no D gene can be assigned with confidence. Sample: unstimulated CD4+ T cells sorted from spleen or lymph node cells, taken before intestinal transplant. In nucleotides, the sequence is TGTGCCTGGAGTGTTCGACTGATCTATGGCTACACCTTC. Translated, this gives CAWSVRLIYGYTF. With the rest looked up from the reference TRBV30 and TRBJ1-2 genes rather than sequenced, the full variable domain is SQTIHQWPATLVQPVGSPLSLECTVEGTSNPNLYWYRQAAGRGLQLLFYSVGIGQISSEVPQNLSASRPQDRQFILSSKKLLLSDSGFYLCAWSVRLIYGYTFGSGTRLTVV.